This T cell receptor beta chain was retrieved from a study of blood T cells in healthy people across ages. Trimming shortened V by 0 bases and J by 5 bases, and 11 bases separated the two germline ends. The CDR3 runs to 14 residues. CDR1 is DFQATT and CDR2 is SNEGSKA in the germline V gene (reference sequence). Sample-barcoded 5' priming and a J-beta primer mix drove a second PCR of roughly 6 to 12 cycles. Each CDR3 protein is one row after TCRdb ran MiXCR on the 5' RACE reads. The data contain around 1.7 million distinct CDR3 sequences, about 30% of them seen just once; the ten biggest clones take up 6.5% to 8.5%.

This TCR was recovered from a woman aged 30 to 39 in good health. J is TRBJ1-5 and V is TRBV20-1; D remains ambiguous. Sequenced input: blood. Written as DNA, the CDR3 is TGCAGTGCTAGAGATACGTACAACGATCAGCCCCAGCATTTT. Encoded protein: CSARDTYNDQPQHF.